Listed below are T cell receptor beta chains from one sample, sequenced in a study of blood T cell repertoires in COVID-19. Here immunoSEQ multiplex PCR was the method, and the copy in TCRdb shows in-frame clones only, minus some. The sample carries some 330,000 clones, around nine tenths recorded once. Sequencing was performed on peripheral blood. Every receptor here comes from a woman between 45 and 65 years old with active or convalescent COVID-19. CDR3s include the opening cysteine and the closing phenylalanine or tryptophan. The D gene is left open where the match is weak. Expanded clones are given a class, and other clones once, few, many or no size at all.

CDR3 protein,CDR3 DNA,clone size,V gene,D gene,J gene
CATSRDRGGSLQPQHF,TGTGCCACCAGCAGAGATCGTGGCGGCAGCCTCCAGCCCCAGCATTTT,.,TRBV15,.,TRBJ1-5
CASSGGQGIGNTEAFF,TGTGCCAGCAGCGGGGGACAGGGAATTGGAAACACTGAAGCTTTCTTT,.,TRBV5-5,TRBD1,TRBJ1-1
CASSLEVTAEAFF,TGCGCCAGCAGCTTGGAGGTGACAGCTGAAGCTTTCTTT,.,TRBV5-1,.,TRBJ1-1
CASSPSSGGAYNEQFF,TGTGCCAGCTCACCATCTTCCGGGGGGGCCTACAATGAGCAGTTCTTC,once,TRBV18,TRBD2,TRBJ2-1
CASSFRTGGEKLFF,TGTGCCAGCAGTTTTCGGACAGGGGGAGAAAAACTGTTTTTT,.,TRBV28,TRBD1,TRBJ1-4
CASSSLPGLTYNEQFF,TGTGCCAGCAGCTCGCTACCGGGACTGACCTACAATGAGCAGTTCTTC,.,TRBV7-9,.,TRBJ2-1
CASSLNRGGAYNEQFF,TGTGCCAGCAGCTTAAACCGCGGAGGAGCTTACAATGAGCAGTTCTTC,.,TRBV11-2,.,TRBJ2-1
CASSPGTGGGFQPQHF,TGTGCCAGCAGCCCCGGGACAGGGGGAGGCTTTCAGCCCCAGCATTTT,once,TRBV9,TRBD1,TRBJ1-5
CASTPGQYTGELFF,TGTGCCAGCACCCCGGGACAGTACACCGGGGAGCTGTTTTTT,.,TRBV2,TRBD1,TRBJ2-2
CASSYSPNRKSYGYTF,TGTGCCAGCAGTTACTCCCCCAACAGGAAATCTTATGGCTACACCTTC,.,TRBV6-2/TRBV6-3,.,TRBJ1-2
CASSEWGGGSNEKLFF,TGCGCCAGCAGTGAGTGGGGGGGCGGATCTAATGAAAAACTGTTTTTT,.,TRBV10-2,.,TRBJ1-4
CGVLTGALGTEAFF,TGCGGGGTTTTAACAGGGGCCCTGGGCACTGAAGCTTTCTTT,.,TRBV6-6,TRBD1,TRBJ1-1
CASSQDIAGGRTDTQYF,TGCGCCAGCAGCCAAGACATAGCGGGGGGACGCACAGATACGCAGTATTTT,.,TRBV4-1,TRBD2,TRBJ2-3
CASSLVPSGSYNEQFF,TGTGCCAGCAGCTTAGTTCCTAGCGGCTCCTACAATGAGCAGTTCTTC,.,TRBV7-6,TRBD2,TRBJ2-1
CAWSPGDRGEKLFF,TGTGCCTGGAGTCCCGGGGACAGGGGTGAAAAACTGTTTTTT,.,TRBV30,TRBD1,TRBJ1-4
CASSPRLGQRNTEAFF,TGTGCCAGCAGCCCCCGCCTAGGACAGAGGAACACTGAAGCTTTCTTT,.,TRBV14,.,TRBJ1-1
CASTRGGRGGGNEQYF,TGTGCCAGTACGAGAGGAGGGCGGGGCGGCGGAAACGAGCAGTACTTC,.,TRBV19,.,TRBJ2-7
CASSELAGVPDTQYF,TGTGCCAGTAGCGAACTAGCGGGAGTGCCAGATACGCAGTATTTT,.,TRBV19,TRBD2,TRBJ2-3
CASGSGEGIWQNEQFF,TGTGCCAGCGGTAGCGGGGAGGGGATCTGGCAAAATGAGCAGTTCTTC,.,TRBV7-2,TRBD2,TRBJ2-1
CASSQDYSAGVGYTIYF,TGCGCCAGCAGCCAAGATTATTCTGCGGGGGTTGGGTACACCATATATTTT,.,TRBV4-1,.,TRBJ1-3
CASSRIIPGGENTEAFF,TGTGCCAGCAGTCGAATAATTCCCGGGGGGGAGAACACTGAAGCTTTCTTT,.,TRBV27,.,TRBJ1-1
CASSLGTGYEQYF,TGCGCCAGCAGCTTGGGGACAGGCTACGAGCAGTACTTC,once,TRBV5-1,TRBD1,TRBJ2-7
CASSADRYNEQFF,TGTGCCAGCAGTGCCGACAGATACAATGAGCAGTTCTTC,.,TRBV2,.,TRBJ2-1
CSALYGNEQFF,TGCAGTGCCCTCTACGGCAATGAGCAGTTCTTC,.,TRBV20-1,.,TRBJ2-1
CASSWGGGELFF,TGTGCCAGCAGTTGGGGGGGCGGGGAGCTGTTTTTT,.,TRBV12-3/TRBV12-4,TRBD2,TRBJ2-2
CASSLSGTGRNTQYF,TGTGCCAGCAGCTTATCTGGGACAGGACGAAACACCCAGTATTTT,.,TRBV11-3,TRBD1,TRBJ2-3
CASSLWGQGARLGNEQFF,TGTGCCAGCAGTTTATGGGGACAGGGCGCCCGTTTGGGAAATGAGCAGTTCTTC,.,TRBV27,TRBD1,TRBJ2-1
CASSLETQEAFF,TGTGCCAGCAGCTTGGAAACACAGGAAGCTTTCTTT,.,TRBV5-4,.,TRBJ1-1
CASGQVEIHEQFF,TGTGCCAGCGGACAGGTTGAGATCCATGAGCAGTTCTTC,.,TRBV28,TRBD1,TRBJ2-1
CASSPATGGAYYGYTF,TGTGCCAGCTCACCAGCCACAGGGGGCGCGTACTATGGCTACACCTTC,.,TRBV18,TRBD1,TRBJ1-2
CATSRDPKRLNQPQHF,TGTGCCACCAGCAGAGATCCGAAGAGACTCAATCAGCCCCAGCATTTT,.,TRBV15,.,TRBJ1-5
CATSESGNTGELFF,TGTGCCACCAGTGAGTCAGGGAACACCGGGGAGCTGTTTTTT,.,TRBV24-1,.,TRBJ2-2
CSVRGRTNTEAFF,TGCAGCGTCCGCGGGAGGACGAACACTGAAGCTTTCTTT,.,TRBV29-1,.,TRBJ1-1
CSGETGGRAFF,TGCAGCGGCGAGACAGGGGGGAGGGCTTTCTTT,.,TRBV29-1,TRBD1,TRBJ1-1
CASSQDGSGGAVVTQYF,TGCGCCAGCAGCCAAGATGGGAGCGGGGGGGCGGTCGTGACCCAGTACTTC,.,TRBV4-3,TRBD2,TRBJ2-5
CARSWGGAGQPQHF,TGCGCCCGCAGCTGGGGGGGGGCGGGTCAGCCCCAGCATTTT,.,TRBV5-1,.,TRBJ1-5
CASSPGGANEKLFF,TGCGCCAGCAGCCCAGGGGGAGCTAATGAAAAACTGTTTTTT,.,TRBV5-1,TRBD1,TRBJ1-4
CAGPTGTGIEQYF,TGTGCCGGCCCCACCGGGACAGGGATAGAGCAGTACTTC,.,TRBV7-3,TRBD1,TRBJ2-7
CASSYSIRGTRGTGELFF,TGTGCCAGCAGTTACTCTATCCGGGGAACCCGAGGCACCGGGGAGCTGTTTTTT,.,TRBV6-2/TRBV6-3,.,TRBJ2-2
CASSLDQGRAYEQYF,TGTGCCAGCAGCTTGGATCAGGGCAGAGCCTACGAGCAGTACTTC,once,TRBV5-6,.,TRBJ2-7
CASSLDVGPPGELFF,TGTGCCAGCAGCTTAGATGTGGGGCCCCCCGGGGAGCTGTTTTTT,.,TRBV11-3,.,TRBJ2-2
CASSPGHGYGYTF,TGTGCCAGCAGCCCAGGGCACGGCTATGGCTACACCTTC,.,TRBV27,.,TRBJ1-2
CASTPDKYTGELFF,TGTGCCAGCACCCCTGACAAATACACCGGGGAGCTGTTTTTT,.,TRBV5-7,.,TRBJ2-2
CATSRDPRDTFYNEQFF,TGTGCCACCAGCAGAGATCCCCGGGACACCTTTTACAATGAGCAGTTCTTC,.,TRBV15,.,TRBJ2-1
CASSSPGRGTSVTSYEQYF,TGTGCCAGCAGTTCACCGGGACGGGGGACTAGCGTGACTTCGTACGAGCAGTACTTC,few,TRBV28,TRBD2,TRBJ2-7
CSVHKEVGTQYF,TGCAGCGTCCACAAGGAGGTAGGTACGCAGTATTTT,.,TRBV29-1,.,TRBJ2-3
CASSSPGTGWNTIYF,TGTGCCAGCAGTTCCCCAGGGACAGGGTGGAACACCATATATTTT,.,TRBV28,TRBD1,TRBJ1-3
CASSLGDRANYHF,TGTGCCAGCAGCTTAGGGGACAGGGCAAACTACCACTTC,.,TRBV7-2,TRBD1,TRBJ1-2
CAWSVSAGSSGNTIYF,TGTGCCTGGAGTGTATCCGCAGGATCCTCGGGAAACACCATATATTTT,.,TRBV30,.,TRBJ1-3
CASSSLTSGGARNEQFF,TGTGCCAGCAGTTCCTTGACTAGCGGGGGGGCCCGAAATGAGCAGTTCTTC,.,TRBV7-9,TRBD2,TRBJ2-1
CSVASGTGSGNTIYF,TGCAGCGTGGCTTCCGGGACAGGGTCTGGAAACACCATATATTTT,.,TRBV29-1,TRBD1,TRBJ1-3
CASSLAGGLGIPYEQYF,TGTGCCAGCAGCTTGGCCGGAGGGCTAGGGATTCCATACGAGCAGTACTTC,.,TRBV11-2,.,TRBJ2-7
CASSEALQVGNIQYF,TGTGCCAGCAGTGAAGCACTGCAGGTTGGGAACATTCAGTACTTC,.,TRBV2,.,TRBJ2-4
CATSRGLIYEQYF,TGTGCCACCAGCAGGGGACTGATCTACGAGCAGTACTTC,.,TRBV15,.,TRBJ2-7
CASSPGTGGEGYTF,TGTGCCAGCTCACCAGGGACAGGGGGCGAAGGCTACACCTTC,.,TRBV18,TRBD1,TRBJ1-2